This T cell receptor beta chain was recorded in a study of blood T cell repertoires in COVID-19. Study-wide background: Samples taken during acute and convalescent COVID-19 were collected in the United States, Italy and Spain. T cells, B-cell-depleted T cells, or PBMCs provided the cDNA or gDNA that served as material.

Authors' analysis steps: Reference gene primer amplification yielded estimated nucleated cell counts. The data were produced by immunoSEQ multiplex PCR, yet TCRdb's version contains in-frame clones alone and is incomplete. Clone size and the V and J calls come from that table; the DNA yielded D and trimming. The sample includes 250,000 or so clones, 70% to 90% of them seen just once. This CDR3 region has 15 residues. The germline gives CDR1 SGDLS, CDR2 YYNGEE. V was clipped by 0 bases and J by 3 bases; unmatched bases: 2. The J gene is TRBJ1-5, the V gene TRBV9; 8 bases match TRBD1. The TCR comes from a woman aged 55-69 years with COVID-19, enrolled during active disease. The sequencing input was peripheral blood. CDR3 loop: CASSVGQGPNQPQHF. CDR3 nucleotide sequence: TGTGCCAGCAGCGTAGGACAGGGGCCCAATCAGCCCCAGCATTTT.